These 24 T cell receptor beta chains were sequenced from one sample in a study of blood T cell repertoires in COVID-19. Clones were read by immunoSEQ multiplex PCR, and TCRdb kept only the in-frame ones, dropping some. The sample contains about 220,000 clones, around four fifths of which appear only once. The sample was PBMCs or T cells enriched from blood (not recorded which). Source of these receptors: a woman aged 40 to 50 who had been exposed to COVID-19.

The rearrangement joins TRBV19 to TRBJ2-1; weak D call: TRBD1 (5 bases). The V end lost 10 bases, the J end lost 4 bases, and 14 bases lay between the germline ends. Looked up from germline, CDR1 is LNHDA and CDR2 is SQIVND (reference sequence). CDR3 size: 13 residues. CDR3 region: CATLGAPYNEQFF. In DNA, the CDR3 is TGTGCCACCCTAGGGGCTCCTTACAATGAGCAGTTCTTC.

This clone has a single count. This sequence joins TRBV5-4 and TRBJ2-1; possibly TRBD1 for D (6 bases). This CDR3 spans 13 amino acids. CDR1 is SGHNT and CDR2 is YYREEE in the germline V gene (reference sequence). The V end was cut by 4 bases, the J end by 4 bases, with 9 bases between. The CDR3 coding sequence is TGTGCCAGCAGCCCTGGACAGTACAATGAGCAGTTCTTC. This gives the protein CASSPGQYNEQFF.

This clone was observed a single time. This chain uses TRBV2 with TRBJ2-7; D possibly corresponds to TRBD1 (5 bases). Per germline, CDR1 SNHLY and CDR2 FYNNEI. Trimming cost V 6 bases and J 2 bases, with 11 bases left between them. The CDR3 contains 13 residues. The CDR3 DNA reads TGTGCCAGCAGAGGGGATTCCACCTACGAGCAGTACTTC. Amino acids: CASRGDSTYEQYF.

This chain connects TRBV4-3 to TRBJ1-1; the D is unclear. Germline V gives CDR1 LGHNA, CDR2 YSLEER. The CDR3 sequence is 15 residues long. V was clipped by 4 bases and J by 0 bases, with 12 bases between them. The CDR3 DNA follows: TGCGCCAGCAGCCCGAACCTGGCCATGAACACTGAAGCTTTCTTT. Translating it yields CASSPNLAMNTEAFF.

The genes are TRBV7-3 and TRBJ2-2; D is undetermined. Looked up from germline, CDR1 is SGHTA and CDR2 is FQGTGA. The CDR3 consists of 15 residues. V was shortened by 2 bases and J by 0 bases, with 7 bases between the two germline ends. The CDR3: CASSLAGTNTGELFF. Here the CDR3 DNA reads TGTGCCAGCAGCTTAGCAGGAACGAACACCGGGGAGCTGTTTTTT.

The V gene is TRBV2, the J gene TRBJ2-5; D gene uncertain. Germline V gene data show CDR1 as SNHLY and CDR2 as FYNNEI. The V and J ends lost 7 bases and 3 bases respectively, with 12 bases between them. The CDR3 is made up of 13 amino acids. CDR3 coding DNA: TGTGCCAGCAAATTAGAGTCTGAAGAGACCCAGTACTTC. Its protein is CASKLESEETQYF.

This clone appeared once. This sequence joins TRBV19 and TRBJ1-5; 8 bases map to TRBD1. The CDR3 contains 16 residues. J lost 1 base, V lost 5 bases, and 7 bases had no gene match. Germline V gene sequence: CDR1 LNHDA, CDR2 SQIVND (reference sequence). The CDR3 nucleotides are TGTGCCAGTAGTTCCCGGGACAGGTCGAGCAATCAGCCCCAGCATTTT. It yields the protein CASSSRDRSSNQPQHF.

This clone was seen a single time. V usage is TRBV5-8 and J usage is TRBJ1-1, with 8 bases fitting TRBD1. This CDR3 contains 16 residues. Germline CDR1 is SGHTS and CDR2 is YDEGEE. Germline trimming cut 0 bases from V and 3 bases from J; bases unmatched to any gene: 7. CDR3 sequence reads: CASSLARGQGDTEAFF. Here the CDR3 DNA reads TGTGCCAGCAGCTTGGCCCGAGGACAGGGTGACACTGAAGCTTTCTTT.

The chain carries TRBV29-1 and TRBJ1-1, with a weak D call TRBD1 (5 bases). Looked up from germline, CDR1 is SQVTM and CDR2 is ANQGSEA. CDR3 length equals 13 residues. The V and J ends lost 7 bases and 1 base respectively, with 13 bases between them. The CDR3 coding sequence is TGCAGCGGCCGGGGGGTGGGGAACACTGAAGCTTTCTTT. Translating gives CSGRGVGNTEAFF.

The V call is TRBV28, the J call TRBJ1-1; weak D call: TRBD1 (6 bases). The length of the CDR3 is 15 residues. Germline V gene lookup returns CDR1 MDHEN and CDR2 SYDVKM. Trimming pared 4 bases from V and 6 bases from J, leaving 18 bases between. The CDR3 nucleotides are TGTGCCAGCAGTTCGCCATCAGGGGCTAGAGCTGAAGCTTTCTTT. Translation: CASSSPSGARAEAFF.

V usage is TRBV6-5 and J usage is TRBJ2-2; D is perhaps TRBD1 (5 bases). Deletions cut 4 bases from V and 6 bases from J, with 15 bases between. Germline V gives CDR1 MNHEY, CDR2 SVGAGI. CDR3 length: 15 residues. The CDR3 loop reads CASSFGQGMAGELFF. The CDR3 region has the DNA TGTGCCAGCAGTTTTGGGCAGGGAATGGCCGGGGAGCTGTTTTTT.

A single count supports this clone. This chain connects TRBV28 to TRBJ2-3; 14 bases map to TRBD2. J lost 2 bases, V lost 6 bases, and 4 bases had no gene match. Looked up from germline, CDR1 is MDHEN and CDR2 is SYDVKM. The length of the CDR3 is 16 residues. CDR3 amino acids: CASRTTSGGATDTQYF. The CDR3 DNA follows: TGTGCCAGCAGGACGACTAGCGGGGGGGCCACAGATACGCAGTATTTT.

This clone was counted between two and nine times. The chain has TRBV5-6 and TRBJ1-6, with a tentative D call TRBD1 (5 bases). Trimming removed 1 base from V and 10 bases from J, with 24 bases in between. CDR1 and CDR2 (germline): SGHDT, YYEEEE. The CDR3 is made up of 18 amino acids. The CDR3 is CASSLLLGGFGLRSPLHF. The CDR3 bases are TGTGCCAGCAGCTTGTTACTCGGGGGTTTCGGCCTCAGGTCACCCCTCCACTTT.

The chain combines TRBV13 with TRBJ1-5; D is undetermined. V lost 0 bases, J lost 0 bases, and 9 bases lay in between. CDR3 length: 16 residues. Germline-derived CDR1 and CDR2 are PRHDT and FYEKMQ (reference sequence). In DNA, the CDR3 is TGTGCCAGCAGCTTAGGCCCAGATTATAGCAATCAGCCCCAGCATTTT. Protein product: CASSLGPDYSNQPQHF.

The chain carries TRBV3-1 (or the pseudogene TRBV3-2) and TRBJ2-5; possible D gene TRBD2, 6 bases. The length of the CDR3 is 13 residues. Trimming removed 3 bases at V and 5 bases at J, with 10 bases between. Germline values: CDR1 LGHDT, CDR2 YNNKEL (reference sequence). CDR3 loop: CASSQWGEETQYF. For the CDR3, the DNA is TGTGCCAGCAGCCAGTGGGGGGAGGAGACCCAGTACTTC.

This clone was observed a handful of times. In DNA form, the CDR3 reads TGTGCCAGTAGTATCCAGCAGGGGAAAAATCAGCCCCAGCATTTT. Its translation is CASSIQQGKNQPQHF. The chain has TRBV19 and TRBJ1-5, with D possibly matching TRBD1 (6 bases). Trimming stripped 3 bases from V and 4 bases from J, with 13 bases between. Per the germline V gene, CDR1 is LNHDA and CDR2 is SQIVND (reference sequence). The CDR3 has 15 residues.

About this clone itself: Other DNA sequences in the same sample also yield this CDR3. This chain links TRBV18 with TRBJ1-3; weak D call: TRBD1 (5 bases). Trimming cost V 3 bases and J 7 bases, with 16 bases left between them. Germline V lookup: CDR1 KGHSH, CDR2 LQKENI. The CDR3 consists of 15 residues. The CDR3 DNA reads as TGTGCCAGCTCACCGCAGGGCAGTGCCGGTAACACCATATATTTT. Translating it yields CASSPQGSAGNTIYF.

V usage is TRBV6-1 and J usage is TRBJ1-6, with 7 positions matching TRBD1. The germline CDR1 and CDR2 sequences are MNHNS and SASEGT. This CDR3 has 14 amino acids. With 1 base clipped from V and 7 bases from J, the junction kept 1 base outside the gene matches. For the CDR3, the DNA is TGTGCCAGCAGTGAAGGGACAGGAAATTCACCCCTCCACTTT. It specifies CASSEGTGNSPLHF.

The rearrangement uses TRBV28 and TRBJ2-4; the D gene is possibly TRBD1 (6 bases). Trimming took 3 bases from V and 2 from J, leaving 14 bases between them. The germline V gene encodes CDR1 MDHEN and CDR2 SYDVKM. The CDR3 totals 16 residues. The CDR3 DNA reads TGTGCCAGCAGTTTTACAGGGTTGGGGACCAAAAACATTCAGTACTTC. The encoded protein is CASSFTGLGTKNIQYF.

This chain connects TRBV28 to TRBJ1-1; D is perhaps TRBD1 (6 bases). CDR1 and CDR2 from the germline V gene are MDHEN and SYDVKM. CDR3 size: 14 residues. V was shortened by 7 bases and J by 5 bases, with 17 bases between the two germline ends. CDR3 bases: TGTGCCAGCACCCTAGGGGGGGATCGGACTGAAGCTTTCTTT. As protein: CASTLGGDRTEAFF. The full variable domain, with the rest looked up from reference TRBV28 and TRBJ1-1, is DVKVTQSSRYLVKRTGEKVFLECVQDMDHENMFWYRQDPGLGLRLIYFSYDVKMKEKGDIPEGYSVSREKKERFSLILESASTNQTSMYLCASTLGGDRTEAFFGQGTRLTVV.

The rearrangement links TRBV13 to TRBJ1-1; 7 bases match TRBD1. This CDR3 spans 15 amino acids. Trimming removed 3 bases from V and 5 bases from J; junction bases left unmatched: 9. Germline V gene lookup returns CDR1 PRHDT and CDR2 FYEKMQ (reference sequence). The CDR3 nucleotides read TGTGCCAGCAGCTTGGGGGACAGACCAAGGACTGAAGCTTTCTTT. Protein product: CASSLGDRPRTEAFF.

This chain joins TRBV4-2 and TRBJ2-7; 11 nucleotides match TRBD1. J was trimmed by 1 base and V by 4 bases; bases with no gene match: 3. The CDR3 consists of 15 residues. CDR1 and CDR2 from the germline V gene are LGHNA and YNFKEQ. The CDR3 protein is CASSLGQGASYEQYF. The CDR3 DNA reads TGTGCCAGCAGCCTTGGACAGGGGGCTTCCTACGAGCAGTACTTC.

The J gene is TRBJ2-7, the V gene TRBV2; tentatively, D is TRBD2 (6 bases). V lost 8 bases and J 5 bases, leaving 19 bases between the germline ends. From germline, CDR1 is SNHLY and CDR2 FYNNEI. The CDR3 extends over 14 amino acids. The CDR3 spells CASGPGTVPHEQYF. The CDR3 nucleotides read TGTGCCAGCGGGCCTGGGACTGTCCCCCACGAGCAGTACTTC.

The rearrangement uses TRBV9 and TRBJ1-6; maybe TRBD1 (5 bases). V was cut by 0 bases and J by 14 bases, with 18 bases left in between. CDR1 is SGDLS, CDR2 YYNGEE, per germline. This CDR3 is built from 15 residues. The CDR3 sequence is CASSVGLGLRSALHF. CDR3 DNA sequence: TGTGCCAGCAGCGTAGGCCTGGGGCTACGTTCGGCCCTCCACTTT. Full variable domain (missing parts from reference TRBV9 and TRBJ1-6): DSGVTQTPKHLITATGQRVTLRCSPRSGDLSVYWYQQSLDQGLQFLIQYYNGEERAKGNILERFSAQQFPDLHSELNLSSLELGDSALYFCASSVGLGLRSALHFGNGTRLTVT.